The T cell receptor beta chain under discussion was sequenced for a study of brain T cells in children with intractable seizures. Broader study findings: Clones missing pre-surgery may reflect undersampling of that blood sample. Only CDR3 sequence similarity suggested viral specificity, without known HCMV serostatus.

Time point denoted: blood from clinic visit 5 months post-surgery; TSC patient then seizure free. Surgery cases with the highest brain T cell transcript signatures were chosen for sequencing. As concerns this clone: The antigen is not known.

Deletions cut 5 bases from V and 3 bases from J, with 4 bases between. This CDR3 has 11 residues. Per the germline V gene, CDR1 is SEHNR and CDR2 is FQNEAQ (reference sequence). The assay was immunoSEQ multiplex PCR, and TCRdb's table has in-frame clones only and misses some. The sample includes 300,000 to 400,000 clones, about 93% seen only once; the top ten take 5.7%. V gene TRBV7-9 combines with J gene TRBJ1-2; D remains ambiguous. The receptor was derived from a boy younger than two with tuberous sclerosis and intractable seizures. The input for sequencing was peripheral blood, taken more than 4 months after surgery. This CDR3 is CASSVDYGYTF. CDR3 sequence (DNA): TGTGCCAGCAGCGTAGACTATGGCTACACCTTC.